One sample yielded the 12 T cell receptor beta chains listed below, sequenced in a study of cytomegalovirus exposure and HLA in healthy donors. The PCR had 60 Vbeta and 13 Jbeta primers. Measured with immunoSEQ multiplex PCR; TCRdb has only the in-frame clones, and not every one. The table has some 95,000 clones, under 85% seen once. The sample comprised PBMCs. The source of these receptors is a man over 45 in good health and CMV-seropositive.

The chain uses TRBV9 and TRBJ2-7; D uncertain. Germline V gene lookup returns CDR1 SGDLS and CDR2 YYNGEE. CDR3 length equals 12 residues. Trimming removed 1 base from V and 5 bases from J, with 7 bases in between. The CDR3 DNA sequence: TGTGCCAGCAGCGTATCCCAGGACGAGCAGTACTTC. The encoded protein is CASSVSQDEQYF.

The chain joins TRBV7-3 to TRBJ2-1, with TRBD2 identical over 13 bases. This CDR3 has 15 residues. CDR1 is SGHTA, CDR2 FQGTGA, per germline. The trim removed 5 bases at V and 7 bases at J, leaving 5 bases unmatched. The DNA for the CDR3 is TGTGCCAGCAGCGCGACTAGCGGGGGGTGGAATGAGCAGTTCTTC. Encoded protein: CASSATSGGWNEQFF.

The J gene is TRBJ1-1, the V gene TRBV7-9; 7 bases match TRBD1. The CDR3 is 15 residues long. V was pared by 1 base and J by 2 bases, with 4 bases of the junction left unmatched. CDR1 and CDR2 (germline): SEHNR, FQNEAQ (reference sequence). CDR3 coding DNA: TGTGCCAGCAGCTTAGAGGGACAGATTAACACTGAAGCTTTCTTT. Its translation is CASSLEGQINTEAFF.

Here the CDR3 reads CASSRDTKNTEAFF. CDR3 bases: TGTGCCAGCTCACGGGACACCAAGAACACTGAAGCTTTCTTT. J is TRBJ1-1 and V is TRBV18, with D possibly TRBD1 on 6 matching bases. The CDR3 extends over 14 amino acids. CDR1 is KGHSH, CDR2 LQKENI, per germline. V lost 4 bases, J lost 1 base, and 10 bases lay in between.

This clone was seen a few times. This rearrangement joins TRBV7-9 to TRBJ2-7; 7 bases line up with TRBD1. This CDR3 has 14 residues. V shed 7 bases and J 6 bases; nucleotides not matched to a gene: 12. Germline values: CDR1 SEHNR, CDR2 FQNEAQ (reference sequence). The CDR3 DNA is TGTGCCAGCATGCTTACTTTACAGGGGTGCGAGCAGTACTTC. This gives the protein CASMLTLQGCEQYF.

The CDR3 protein is CASGGEGTGETQYF. In DNA, the CDR3 is TGTGCCAGCGGCGGTGAGGGCACGGGAGAGACCCAGTACTTC. The chain recombines TRBV9 with TRBJ2-5; tentative D call: TRBD2 (5 bases). Germline CDR1 SGDLS, CDR2 YYNGEE. V lost 7 bases and J 4 bases, leaving 17 bases between the germline ends. The CDR3 has 14 residues.

The V gene is TRBV19, the J gene TRBJ2-5, with D maybe TRBD2 (7 bases). Trimming pared 9 bases from V and 5 bases from J, leaving 19 bases between. The length of the CDR3 is 14 residues. Looked up from germline, CDR1 is LNHDA and CDR2 is SQIVND (reference sequence). The CDR3 DNA is TGTGCCAGGGACCCAGGGGAGGGCCTGGAGACCCAGTACTTC. Translation: CARDPGEGLETQYF.

This chain joins TRBV5-1 and TRBJ1-1; the match to TRBD1 covers 8 bases. J lost 4 bases, V lost 3 bases, and 2 bases had no gene match. CDR3 size: 13 residues. Germline CDR1 SGHRS, CDR2 YFSETQ. This CDR3 is CASSYTGGTEAFF. In nucleotides, the CDR3 is TGCGCCAGCAGCTATACAGGGGGCACTGAAGCTTTCTTT.

J is TRBJ2-1 and V is TRBV6-1; maybe TRBD2 (6 bases). CDR1 and CDR2 from the germline V gene are MNHNS and SASEGT. The V end was cut by 7 bases, the J end by 1 base, with 14 bases between. CDR3 size: 15 residues. CDR3: CASNIGGLSYNEQFF. Here the CDR3 DNA reads TGTGCCAGCAATATCGGGGGATTGTCCTACAATGAGCAGTTCTTC.

The chain combines TRBV19 with TRBJ2-5; a weak D match, TRBD1 (5 bases). This CDR3 is 13 amino acids long. From germline, CDR1 is LNHDA and CDR2 SQIVND (reference sequence). The germline V and J ends were trimmed by 4 bases and 6 bases, with 12 bases remaining between them. In DNA form, the CDR3 reads TGTGCCAGTAGTAATCAGGGTGGAAAGACCCAGTACTTC. Translating gives CASSNQGGKTQYF.

The chain has TRBV18 and TRBJ1-1, with TRBD1 matching 7 bases. V dropped 1 base and J dropped 7; count of bases not matched to a gene: 6. Germline V gene lookup returns CDR1 KGHSH and CDR2 LQKENI. This CDR3 region has 14 residues. Here the CDR3 reads CASSPQTGPSEAFF. CDR3 sequence (DNA): TGTGCCAGCTCACCACAGACAGGGCCCAGTGAAGCTTTCTTT. Full variable domain (remainder filled in from reference TRBV18 and TRBJ1-1): NAGVMQNPRHLVRRRGQEARLRCSPMKGHSHVYWYRQLPEEGLKFMVYLQKENIIDESGMPKERFSAEFPKEGPSILRIQQVVRGDSAAYFCASSPQTGPSEAFFGQGTRLTVV.

This clone was seen only a few times. The chain recombines TRBV7-9 with TRBJ2-5; the D gene is possibly TRBD1 (5 bases). The CDR3 has 17 residues. Germline V CDR1 and CDR2: SEHNR, FQNEAQ (reference sequence). Trimming shortened V by 2 bases and J by 1 base, and 17 bases separated the two germline ends. This CDR3 reads CASSLRRQGPSQETQYF. CDR3 in DNA: TGTGCCAGCAGCTTACGCCGGCAGGGCCCTAGCCAAGAGACCCAGTACTTC.